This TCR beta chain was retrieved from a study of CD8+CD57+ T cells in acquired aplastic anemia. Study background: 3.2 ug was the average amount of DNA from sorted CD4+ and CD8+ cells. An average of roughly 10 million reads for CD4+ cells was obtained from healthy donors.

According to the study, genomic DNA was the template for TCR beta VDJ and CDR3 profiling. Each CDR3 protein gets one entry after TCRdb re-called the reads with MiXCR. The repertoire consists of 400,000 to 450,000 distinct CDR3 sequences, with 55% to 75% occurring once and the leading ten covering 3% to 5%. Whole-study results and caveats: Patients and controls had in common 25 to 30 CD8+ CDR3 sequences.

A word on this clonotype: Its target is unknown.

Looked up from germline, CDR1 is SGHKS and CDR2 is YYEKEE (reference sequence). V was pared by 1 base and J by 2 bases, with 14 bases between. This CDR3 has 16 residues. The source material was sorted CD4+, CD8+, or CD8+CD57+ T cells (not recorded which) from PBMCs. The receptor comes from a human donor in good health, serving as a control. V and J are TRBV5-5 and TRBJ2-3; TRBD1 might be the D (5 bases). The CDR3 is CASSLMLGADTDTQYF. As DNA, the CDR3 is TGTGCCAGCAGCTTGATGTTAGGGGCGGACACAGATACGCAGTATTTT.